Following are 17 T cell receptor beta chains from one sample sequenced in a study of CD8 T cells in Susac syndrome. After extraction with the RNeasy kit, about 0.45 to 1 ug of the RNA was reverse transcribed using random hexamers. TCRdb independently ran MiXCR on the immunoSEQ multiplex PCR reads; one entry per CDR3 protein. This table has around 110,000 distinct CDR3 sequences, over 95% appearing once. Sequences were obtained from CD4+ T cells from PBMCs. The source of these receptors is a human donor with Susac syndrome.

The V call is TRBV12-3 or TRBV12-4, the J call TRBJ2-1; TRBD2 is a possible D gene (6 bases). CDR3 length: 15 residues. V lost 1 base and J 4 bases, leaving 11 bases between the germline ends. CDR3 residues: CASSLEGAGYNEQFF. DNA for the CDR3: TGTGCCAGCAGTTTAGAAGGGGCGGGGTACAATGAGCAGTTCTTC.

This sequence joins TRBV4-1 and TRBJ2-3, with 8 bases aligning to TRBD1. The CDR3 length is 15 residues. V lost 0 bases, J lost 5 bases, and 4 bases stayed unmatched. The germline CDR1 and CDR2 sequences are MGHRA and YSYEKL. CDR3 nucleotide sequence: TGCGCCAGCAGCCAAGAGGACAGGGTTAGAGATACGCAGTATTTT. Translation gives CASSQEDRVRDTQYF.

CDR3 amino acids: CATSDFGREDYTF. In DNA, the CDR3 is TGTGCCACCAGTGATTTCGGCAGGGAGGACTACACCTTC. The rearrangement joins TRBV24-1 to TRBJ1-2; TRBD1 might be the D (5 bases). The CDR3 runs to 13 residues. Germline V gives CDR1 KGHDR, CDR2 SFDVKD. V lost 1 base, J lost 10 bases, and 12 bases lay in between.

V gene TRBV30 combines with J gene TRBJ2-7; tentatively, D is TRBD1 (5 bases). The CDR3 has 12 residues. V dropped 0 bases and J dropped 2 bases, with 5 bases sitting between them. Looked up from germline, CDR1 is GTSNPN and CDR2 is SVGIG (reference sequence). Written as DNA, the CDR3 is TGTGCCTGGAGTGTAGGGGCCTACGAGCAGTACTTC. It encodes CAWSVGAYEQYF.

J is TRBJ2-4 and V is TRBV7-9; D is unclear. V was clipped by 5 bases and J by 7 bases, with 18 bases between them. Per germline, CDR1 SEHNR and CDR2 FQNEAQ (reference sequence). This CDR3 spans 15 amino acids. The CDR3 bases are TGTGCCAGCAGCCCCACAACCTCCTTGGGGAACATTCAGTACTTC. It yields the protein CASSPTTSLGNIQYF.

The chain links TRBV7-2 to TRBJ1-2; unclear D gene. V was cut by 1 base and J by 8 bases, with 11 bases left in between. The CDR3 is 13 amino acids. From germline, CDR1 is SGHTA and CDR2 FQGNSA. DNA for the CDR3: TGTGCCAGCAGCTTAGTCGGCAGGCGCGGCTACACCTTC. As protein: CASSLVGRRGYTF.

This chain links TRBV29-1 with TRBJ2-5; tentative D call: TRBD1 (6 bases). The CDR3 spans 12 residues. From germline, CDR1 is SQVTM and CDR2 ANQGSEA. Trimming shortened V by 6 bases and J by 4 bases, and 12 bases separated the two germline ends. The CDR3 loop reads CSVTGSGETQYF. The CDR3 region has the DNA TGCAGCGTCACAGGGTCGGGAGAGACCCAGTACTTC.

This chain uses TRBV5-1 with TRBJ2-3; the D gene is possibly TRBD1 (5 bases). Trimming removed 1 base at V and 2 bases at J, with 11 bases between. This CDR3 has 15 residues. CDR1 and CDR2 (germline): SGHRS, YFSETQ. Here the CDR3 reads CASSLNTGNTDTQYF. The CDR3 bases are TGCGCCAGCAGCTTGAACACAGGAAACACAGATACGCAGTATTTT.

The rearrangement links TRBV27 to TRBJ2-5; tentative D call: TRBD2 (7 bases). This CDR3 has 16 amino acids. The ends were cut back, 5 bases at V and 3 bases at J, with 19 bases in the middle. Germline V gene lookup returns CDR1 MNHEY and CDR2 SMNVEV (reference sequence). CDR3 amino acids: CASSPSSGAGEETQYF. Here the CDR3 DNA reads TGTGCCAGCAGTCCCTCTTCAGGGGCGGGAGAAGAGACCCAGTACTTC.

The chain joins TRBV20-1 to TRBJ2-7; D might be TRBD2 (5 bases). This CDR3 has 12 residues. V was pared by 3 bases and J by 2 bases, with 8 bases between. The V gene's germline CDR1 is DFQATT and CDR2 SNEGSKA (reference sequence). The CDR3 reads CSARDWTYEQYF. The CDR3 region has the DNA TGCAGTGCTAGGGACTGGACCTACGAGCAGTACTTC.

J is TRBJ2-7 and V is TRBV5-1; D perhaps matches TRBD1 (6 bases). The V gene lost 3 bases and the J gene lost 1 base, with 20 bases spanning the gap. This CDR3 contains 17 residues. CDR1 and CDR2 from the germline V gene are SGHRS and YFSETQ. The CDR3 spells CASSWTTTWQGSYEQYF. In DNA form, the CDR3 reads TGCGCCAGCAGCTGGACAACCACATGGCAGGGGTCCTACGAGCAGTACTTC.

The chain employs TRBV12-3 or TRBV12-4 and TRBJ2-5; 10 bases are a match to TRBD2. V was clipped by 6 bases and J by 6 bases; unmatched bases: 4. CDR3 size: 13 residues. The DNA for the CDR3 is TGTGCCAGCAGGAGCGGGAGGGGCAAGACCCAGTACTTC. Translation gives CASRSGRGKTQYF.

This clonotype was recorded only once. The chain uses TRBV18 and TRBJ2-3; D unresolved. Trimming stripped 2 bases from V and 4 bases from J, with 7 bases between. The germline V gene encodes CDR1 KGHSH and CDR2 LQKENI. The CDR3 runs 13 residues. This CDR3 reads CASSPGVADTQYF. The CDR3 region has the DNA TGTGCCAGCTCACCAGGAGTAGCAGATACGCAGTATTTT. Together with reference TRBV18 and TRBJ2-3, the CDR3 gives the full variable domain: NAGVMQNPRHLVRRRGQEARLRCSPMKGHSHVYWYRQLPEEGLKFMVYLQKENIIDESGMPKERFSAEFPKEGPSILRIQQVVRGDSAAYFCASSPGVADTQYFGPGTRLTVL.

The V call is TRBV9, the J call TRBJ2-5, with TRBD2 identical over 15 bases. This CDR3 contains 17 residues. The J segment lost 4 bases and the V segment lost 3 bases, leaving 7 bases of the junction unmatched. Germline V gives CDR1 SGDLS, CDR2 YYNGEE. The CDR3 nucleotides read TGTGCCAGCAGCGAACGATCGGGACTAGCGGGAGGAGAGACCCAGTACTTC. Its translation is CASSERSGLAGGETQYF.

To note about this clonotype: An end of the junction does not agree with germline; a read error may underlie this. The chain employs TRBV7-7 and TRBJ2-7; D possibly corresponds to TRBD2 (5 bases). This CDR3 spans 14 amino acids. The germline V gene has CDR1 SSHAT and CDR2 FNYEAQ (reference sequence). The CDR3 DNA sequence: TGTGCTAGCAGCCGGGGAGAGAGCTCCTACGAGCAGTACTTC. Residues: CASSRGESSYEQYF.

V and J are TRBV7-9 and TRBJ2-1; 9 positions agree with TRBD2. This CDR3 has 17 residues. Germline V lookup: CDR1 SEHNR, CDR2 FQNEAQ (reference sequence). Unmatched junction bases numbered 7, after V lost 4 bases and J lost 0 bases. The CDR3 DNA follows: TGTGCCAGCAGCTCGCTAGCGGGGTACAGCTCCTACAATGAGCAGTTCTTC. The encoded protein is CASSSLAGYSSYNEQFF.

This CDR3 reads CASSVAVRGYNEQFF. CDR3 bases: TGTGCCAGCAGCGTAGCGGTCCGGGGATACAATGAGCAGTTCTTC. The chain recombines TRBV9 with TRBJ2-1, with D perhaps TRBD2 (5 bases). The CDR3 is 15 residues long. Deletions cut 0 bases from V and 4 bases from J, with 11 bases between. The germline V gene encodes CDR1 SGDLS and CDR2 YYNGEE.